These 11 T cell receptor beta chains originate from one sample sequenced in a study of post-analysis software for immune sequencing data. Findings and caveats of the study: Roughly 5 TRBV segments (TRBV5-6, TRBV5-1 and TRBV20-1 among them) occurred more frequently in patients than in controls.

Presence of unique molecular identifiers characterized the TCR beta cDNA libraries. From the PCR reads, TCRdb called clonotypes with MiXCR, one entry per CDR3 protein. Of roughly 170,000 distinct CDR3 sequences in the sample, approximately 30% were seen once. Antigen specificity for these receptors is unknown. What was sequenced was blood. These receptors were obtained from a girl aged 5-17 years with multiple sclerosis.

As concerns this clonotype: A junction boundary mismatches the germline segment, possibly from a read error. V is TRBV20-1 and J is TRBJ2-1; TRBD2 agrees at 8 bases. Germline lookup yields CDR1 DFQATT and CDR2 SNEGSKA (reference sequence). The CDR3 extends over 14 amino acids. In DNA, the CDR3 is TGCAGTGCTAGTCTGTTACTAGCGGACAATGGGCAGTTCTTC. Its translation is CSASLLLADNGQFF.

V and J are TRBV5-1 and TRBJ2-1; D call uncertain. CDR3 length: 17 amino acids. The V gene's germline CDR1 is SGHRS and CDR2 YFSETQ. V lost 1 base and J 10 bases, leaving 24 bases between the germline ends. The DNA for the CDR3 is TGCGCCAGCAGCTTGAATGCGGAAAAGGAATACTCCTACGAGCAGTTCTTC. This gives the protein CASSLNAEKEYSYEQFF.

In its sample, this clonotype was seen many times. The genes are TRBV5-1 and TRBJ2-3; possibly TRBD2 for D (6 bases). The V and J ends lost 1 base and 5 bases respectively, with 17 bases between them. The CDR3 is 16 residues long. Germline loops: CDR1 SGHRS, CDR2 YFSETQ. In DNA form, the CDR3 reads TGCGCCAGCAGCTTGTGGGGTTGGAGGGTGAAAGATACGCAGTATTTT. It codes for CASSLWGWRVKDTQYF.

Of note for this clonotype: This sequence may be a read error, since a much larger clone differs from it by one base. The chain links TRBV5-1 to TRBJ2-1; D not certain. The V gene's germline CDR1 is SGHRS and CDR2 YFSETQ. This CDR3 has 11 amino acids. V lost 1 base, J lost 8 bases, and 4 bases lay in between. The CDR3 protein is CASSLQDEQFF. The CDR3 DNA reads as TGCGCCAGCAGCTTGCAAGATGAGCAGTTCTTC.

As for this clonotype: Just one base apart from a much larger clone, this may be a read error. This CDR3 is CASSLGPGRGTSSGANVLTF. The CDR3 DNA sequence: TGCGCCAGCAGCTTGGGTCCCGGACGGGGGACTTCTTCTGGGGCCAACGTCCTGACTTTC. The chain couples TRBV5-1 to TRBJ2-6; the D gene is possibly TRBD2 (6 bases). The CDR3 is 20 residues long. The V and J ends lost 0 bases and 1 base respectively, with 20 bases between them. The germline V gene has CDR1 SGHRS and CDR2 YFSETQ.

The rearrangement uses TRBV5-4 and TRBJ2-7, with 8 bases aligning to TRBD2. The CDR3 loop spans 14 amino acids. Looked up from germline, CDR1 is SGHNT and CDR2 is YYREEE (reference sequence). With 4 bases clipped from V and 7 bases from J, the junction kept 10 bases outside the gene matches. In DNA form, the CDR3 reads TGTGCCAGCAGCCGCTTCGGCCAGCGGGGGGAGCAGTACTTC. Encoded protein: CASSRFGQRGEQYF.

This clonotype came up a few times. The rearrangement links TRBV28 to TRBJ1-6, with D perhaps TRBD1 (6 bases). Germline CDR1 MDHEN, CDR2 SYDVKM. The CDR3 contains 15 residues. V was cut by 7 bases and J by 0 bases, with 10 bases left in between. The DNA for the CDR3 is TGTGCCAGCACCGGAGGGGGCTCCTATAATTCACCCCTCCACTTT. Its translation is CASTGGGSYNSPLHF. Together with reference TRBV28 and TRBJ1-6, the CDR3 gives the full variable domain: DVKVTQSSRYLVKRTGEKVFLECVQDMDHENMFWYRQDPGLGLRLIYFSYDVKMKEKGDIPEGYSVSREKKERFSLILESASTNQTSMYLCASTGGGSYNSPLHFGNGTRLTVT.

This clonotype was recorded many times. The chain employs TRBV5-1 and TRBJ2-1, with 11 bases lining up with TRBD2. The CDR3 spans 15 residues. Germline CDR1 and CDR2: SGHRS and YFSETQ. The trim removed 7 bases at V and 2 bases at J, leaving 5 bases unmatched. CDR3 coding DNA: TGCGCCAGCGGATCACTAGCGGGAGCCTACAATGAGCAGTTCTTC. Amino acid sequence: CASGSLAGAYNEQFF.

Only a few counts were recorded for this clonotype. The chain combines TRBV5-1 with TRBJ2-5; D ambiguous. Germline V gives CDR1 SGHRS, CDR2 YFSETQ. Trimming took off 3 bases at V and 1 base at J, with 16 bases between the two ends. This CDR3 contains 16 residues. The CDR3 is CASSSNRPRPQETQYF. CDR3 in DNA: TGCGCCAGCAGCTCGAATCGCCCCAGGCCCCAAGAGACCCAGTACTTC.

In this sample, this clonotype turned up a few times. This chain joins TRBV29-1 and TRBJ1-2; the D gene is possibly TRBD1 (6 bases). CDR1 SQVTM and CDR2 ANQGSEA come from the germline V gene. This CDR3 has 14 residues. The V gene lost 2 bases and the J gene lost 3 bases, with 13 bases spanning the gap. CDR3 loop: CSVEKSGAYYGYTF. CDR3 bases: TGCAGCGTTGAAAAATCAGGGGCCTACTATGGCTACACCTTC. The whole variable domain, filled in from reference TRBV29-1 and TRBJ1-2, reads SAVISQKPSRDICQRGTSLTIQCQVDSQVTMMFWYRQQPGQSLTLIATANQGSEATYESGFVIDKFPISRPNLTFSTLTVSNMSPEDSSIYLCSVEKSGAYYGYTFGSGTRLTVV.

This clonotype was detected ten times or more. CDR3 DNA sequence: TGCGCCAGCAGCTTGGCAACCCTCTCTGGGGCCAACGTCCTGACTTTC. Encoded protein: CASSLATLSGANVLTF. This chain joins TRBV5-1 and TRBJ2-6; D is uncertain. Germline assignment: CDR1 SGHRS and CDR2 YFSETQ. V shed 0 bases and J shed 0 bases, with 7 bases lying between them. The CDR3 covers 16 residues.